These 6 T cell receptor beta chains were sequenced from one sample in a study of cytomegalovirus exposure and HLA in healthy donors. 13 Jbeta primers and 60 Vbeta primers were used for the PCR. TCRdb's copy holds only in-frame clones and misses some; the assay was immunoSEQ multiplex PCR. The data hold roughly 140,000 clones, with around 79% observed a single time. Specimen: PBMCs. Receptor source: a man in his forties in good health and CMV-seropositive.

This sequence joins TRBV30 and TRBJ1-2; 8 bases match TRBD1. From germline, CDR1 is GTSNPN and CDR2 SVGIG (reference sequence). There are 15 residues in the CDR3. J was trimmed by 2 bases and V by 3 bases; bases with no gene match: 8. The CDR3, as DNA: TGTGCCTGGAGCGAACCGACAGGGGTGAACTATGGCTACACCTTC. Translation: CAWSEPTGVNYGYTF.

This clone was recorded once. This chain links TRBV19 with TRBJ2-3; TRBD2 matches 11 bases. Germline lookup yields CDR1 LNHDA and CDR2 SQIVND (reference sequence). The CDR3 length is 15 residues. Trimming cost V 7 bases and J 3 bases; bases outside gene matches: 6. CDR3 DNA: TGTGCCAGTACCACTAGCGGGAGCCGGACAGATACGCAGTATTTT. It encodes CASTTSGSRTDTQYF.

This clone has a single count. The rearrangement joins TRBV5-1 to TRBJ1-2; D ambiguous. The CDR3 totals 15 residues. Trimming took off 0 bases at V and 4 bases at J, with 13 bases between the two ends. Germline assignment: CDR1 SGHRS and CDR2 YFSETQ. The DNA for the CDR3 is TGCGCCAGCAGCTTGGGCCCCCGGGGTCCCTATGGCTACACCTTC. This translates into CASSLGPRGPYGYTF.

The chain carries TRBV29-1 and TRBJ1-4; 7 bases agree with TRBD1. The CDR3 runs to 17 residues. V gave up 1 base and J gave up 8 bases; unmatched junction bases: 16. Looked up from germline, CDR1 is SQVTM and CDR2 is ANQGSEA. The CDR3 spells CSVEVTLDRDGEEKLFF. Here the CDR3 DNA reads TGCAGCGTTGAAGTAACACTCGACAGGGATGGAGAAGAAAAACTGTTTTTT.

This clone was counted a single time. This chain joins TRBV5-1 and TRBJ2-1; weak D call: TRBD1 (5 bases). The CDR3 consists of 14 residues. Germline CDR1 reads SGHRS; CDR2 reads YFSETQ. The V end lost 4 bases, the J end lost 8 bases, and 16 bases lay between the germline ends. The CDR3 coding sequence is TGCGCCAGCAGCCTGGGGCAGGTAGACGATGAGCAGTTCTTC. Its protein product is CASSLGQVDDEQFF.

The genes are TRBV28 and TRBJ1-2; no clear D. Germline V CDR1 and CDR2: MDHEN, SYDVKM. Trimming left V 6 bases short and J 4 bases short, with 6 bases between. This CDR3 is built from 11 residues. The CDR3 is CASRESYGYTF. The CDR3 bases are TGTGCCAGCAGGGAGAGCTATGGCTACACCTTC.